The text below deals with one T cell receptor beta chain. The antigen remains undetermined. The data are from a study of cytomegalovirus exposure and HLA in healthy donors. Overall study results and limits: CMV serostatus was the sole immune exposure data available.

Vbeta (60) and Jbeta (13) primers were used in the PCR. Here immunoSEQ multiplex PCR was the method, and the copy in TCRdb shows in-frame clones only, minus some. The table includes over 65,000 clones, more than 75% detected once. Trimming left V 5 bases short and J 5 bases short, with 12 bases between. Per germline, CDR1 SGHAT and CDR2 FQNNGV. This CDR3 region has 14 residues. This rearrangement joins TRBV11-2 to TRBJ2-2, with D perhaps TRBD2 (6 bases). This receptor was obtained from a woman aged 40 to 49 in good health and CMV-seropositive. The sequenced material came from PBMCs. The CDR3 region has the DNA TGTGCCAGCAGCCCCGGGACTTTAACCGGGGAGCTGTTTTTT. Translation: CASSPGTLTGELFF.